The next 2 T cell receptor beta chains were all read from a single sample in a study of shared clonotypes between healthy human individuals. Assay: immunoSEQ multiplex PCR; the TCRdb copy retains only in-frame clones and omits some. The data hold 2 million to 2.5 million clones, with 80% to 95% observed a single time. Sequencing was done on a sample of naive CD4+ T cells from PBMCs. The subset: CD45RA+ positively selected. These receptors all stem from a man aged 18 to 29 in good health. Some clones in this sample may be carry-over from other donors' samples.

CDR3 residues: CASSQILSYEQYF. CDR3 in DNA: TGCGCCAGCAGCCAGATCCTTTCCTACGAGCAGTACTTC. V is TRBV4-1 and J is TRBJ2-7; the D is unclear. The CDR3 has 13 residues. The germline V gene encodes CDR1 MGHRA and CDR2 YSYEKL. The V end lost 3 bases, the J end lost 1 base, and 7 bases lay between the germline ends.

A single count supports this clone. The J gene is TRBJ2-2, the V gene TRBV5-6; tentatively, D is TRBD2 (5 bases). The length of the CDR3 is 15 residues. The V end lost 0 bases, the J end lost 1 base, and 7 bases lay between the germline ends. CDR1 is SGHDT, CDR2 YYEEEE, per germline. The CDR3 nucleotides read TGTGCCAGCAGCTTGGGCGGGTTGAACACCGGGGAGCTGTTTTTT. It encodes CASSLGGLNTGELFF.